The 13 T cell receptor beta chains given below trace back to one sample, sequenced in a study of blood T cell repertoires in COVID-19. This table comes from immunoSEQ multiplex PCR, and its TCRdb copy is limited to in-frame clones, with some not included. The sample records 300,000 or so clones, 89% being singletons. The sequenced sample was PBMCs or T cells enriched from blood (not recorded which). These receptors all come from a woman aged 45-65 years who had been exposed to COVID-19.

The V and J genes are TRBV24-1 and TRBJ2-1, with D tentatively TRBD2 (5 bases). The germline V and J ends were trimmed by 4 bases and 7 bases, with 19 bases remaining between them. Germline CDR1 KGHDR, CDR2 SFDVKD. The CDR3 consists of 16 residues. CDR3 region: CATSDSSGPVGNEQFF. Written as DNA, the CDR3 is TGTGCCACCAGTGACTCAAGCGGTCCGGTGGGGAATGAGCAGTTCTTC.

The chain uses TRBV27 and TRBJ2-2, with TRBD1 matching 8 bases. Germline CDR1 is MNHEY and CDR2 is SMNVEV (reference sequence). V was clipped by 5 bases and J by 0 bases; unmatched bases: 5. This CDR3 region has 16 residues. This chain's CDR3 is CASSIRTGPNTGELFF. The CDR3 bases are TGTGCCAGCAGTATAAGGACAGGGCCGAACACCGGGGAGCTGTTTTTT.

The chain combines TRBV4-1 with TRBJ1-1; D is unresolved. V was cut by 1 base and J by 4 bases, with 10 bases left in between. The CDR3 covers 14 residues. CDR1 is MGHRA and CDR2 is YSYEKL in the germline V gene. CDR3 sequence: CASSQVSLPTEAFF. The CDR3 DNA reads TGCGCCAGCAGCCAAGTTTCCCTCCCCACTGAAGCTTTCTTT.

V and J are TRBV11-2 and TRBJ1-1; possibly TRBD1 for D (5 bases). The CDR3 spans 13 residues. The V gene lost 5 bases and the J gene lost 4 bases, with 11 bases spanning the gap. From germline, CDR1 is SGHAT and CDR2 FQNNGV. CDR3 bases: TGTGCCAGCAGCCAGGGTTGGAGCACTGAAGCTTTCTTT. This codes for CASSQGWSTEAFF.

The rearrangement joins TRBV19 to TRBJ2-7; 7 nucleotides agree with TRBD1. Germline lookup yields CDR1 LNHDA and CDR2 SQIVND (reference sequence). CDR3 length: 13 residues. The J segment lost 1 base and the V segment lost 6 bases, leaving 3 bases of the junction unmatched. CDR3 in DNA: TGTGCCAGTAGGGGGACAGTTTCCTACGAGCAGTACTTC. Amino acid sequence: CASRGTVSYEQYF. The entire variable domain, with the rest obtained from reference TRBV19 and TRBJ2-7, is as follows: DGGITQSPKYLFRKEGQNVTLSCEQNLNHDAMYWYRQDPGQGLRLIYYSQIVNDFQKGDIAEGYSVSREKKESFPLTVTSAQKNPTAFYLCASRGTVSYEQYFGPGTRLTVT.

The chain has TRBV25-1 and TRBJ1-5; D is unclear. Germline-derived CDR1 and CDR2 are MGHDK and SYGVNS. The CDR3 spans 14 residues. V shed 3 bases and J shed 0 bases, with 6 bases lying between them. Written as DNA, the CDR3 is TGTGCCAGCAGTGATTATTATAGCAATCAGCCCCAGCATTTT. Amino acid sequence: CASSDYYSNQPQHF. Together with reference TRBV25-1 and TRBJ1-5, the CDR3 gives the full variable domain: EADIYQTPRYLVIGTGKKITLECSQTMGHDKMYWYQQDPGMELHLIHYSYGVNSTEKGDLSSESTVSRIRTEHFPLTLESARPSHTSQYLCASSDYYSNQPQHFGDGTRLSIL.

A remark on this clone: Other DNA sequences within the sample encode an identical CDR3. As DNA, the CDR3 is TGTGCCTGGAATCTCGGGGGGCAGCCCCAGCATTTT. Protein product: CAWNLGGQPQHF. This chain links TRBV30 with TRBJ1-5; possibly TRBD1 for D (5 bases). The CDR3 has 12 residues. Germline CDR1 GTSNPN, CDR2 SVGIG (reference sequence). V was cut by 4 bases and J by 7 bases, with 11 bases left in between.

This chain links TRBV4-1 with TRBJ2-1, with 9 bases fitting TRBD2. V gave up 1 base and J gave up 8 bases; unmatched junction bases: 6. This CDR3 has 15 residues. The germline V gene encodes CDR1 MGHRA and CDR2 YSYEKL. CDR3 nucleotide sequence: TGCGCCAGCAGCCAAGTTAGCGGGGGTGGGGATGAGCAGTTCTTC. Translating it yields CASSQVSGGGDEQFF.

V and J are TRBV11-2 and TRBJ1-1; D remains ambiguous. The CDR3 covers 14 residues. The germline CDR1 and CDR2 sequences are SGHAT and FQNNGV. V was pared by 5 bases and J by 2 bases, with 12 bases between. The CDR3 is CASSPVRDNTEAFF. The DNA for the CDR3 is TGTGCCAGCAGCCCTGTGAGGGATAACACTGAAGCTTTCTTT.

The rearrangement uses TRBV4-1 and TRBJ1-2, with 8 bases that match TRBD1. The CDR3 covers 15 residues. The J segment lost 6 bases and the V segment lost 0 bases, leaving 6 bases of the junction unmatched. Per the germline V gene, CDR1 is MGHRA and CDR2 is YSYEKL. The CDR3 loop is CASSQEGAGGNGYTF. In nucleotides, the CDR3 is TGCGCCAGCAGCCAAGAAGGGGCAGGGGGCAATGGCTACACCTTC.

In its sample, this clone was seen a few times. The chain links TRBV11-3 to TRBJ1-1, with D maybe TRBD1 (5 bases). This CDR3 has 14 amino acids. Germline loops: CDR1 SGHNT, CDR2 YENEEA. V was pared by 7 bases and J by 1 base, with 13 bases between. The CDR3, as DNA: TGTGCCAGCACCCAGGGACTTCGGAACACTGAAGCTTTCTTT. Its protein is CASTQGLRNTEAFF.

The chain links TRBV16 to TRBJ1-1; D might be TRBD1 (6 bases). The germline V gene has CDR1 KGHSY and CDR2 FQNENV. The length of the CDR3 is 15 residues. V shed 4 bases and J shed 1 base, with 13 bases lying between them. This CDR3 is CASSLFDRQNTEAFF. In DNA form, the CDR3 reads TGTGCCAGCAGCCTATTCGACAGGCAGAACACTGAAGCTTTCTTT. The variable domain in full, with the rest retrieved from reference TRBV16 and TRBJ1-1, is GEEVAQTPKHLVRGEGQKAKLYCAPIKGHSYVFWYQQVLKNEFKFLISFQNENVFDETGMPKERFSAKCLPNSPCSLEIQATKLEDSAVYFCASSLFDRQNTEAFFGQGTRLTVV.

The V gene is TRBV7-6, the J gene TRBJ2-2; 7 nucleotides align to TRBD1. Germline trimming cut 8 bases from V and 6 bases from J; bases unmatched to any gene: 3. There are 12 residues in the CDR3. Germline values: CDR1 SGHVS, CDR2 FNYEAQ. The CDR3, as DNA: TGTGCCAGCGGGCAGGGGGCCGGGGAGCTGTTTTTT. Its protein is CASGQGAGELFF.